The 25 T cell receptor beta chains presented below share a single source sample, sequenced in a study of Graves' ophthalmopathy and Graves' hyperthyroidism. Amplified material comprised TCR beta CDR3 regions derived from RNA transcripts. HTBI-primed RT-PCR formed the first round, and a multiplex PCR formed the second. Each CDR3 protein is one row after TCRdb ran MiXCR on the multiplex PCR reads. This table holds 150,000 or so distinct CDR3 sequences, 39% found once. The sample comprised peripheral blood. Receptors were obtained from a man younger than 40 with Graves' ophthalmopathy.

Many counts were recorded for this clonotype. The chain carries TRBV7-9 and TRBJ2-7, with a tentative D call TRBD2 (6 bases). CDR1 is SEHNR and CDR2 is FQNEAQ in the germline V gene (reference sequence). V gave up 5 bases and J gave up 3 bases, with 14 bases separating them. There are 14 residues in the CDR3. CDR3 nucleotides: TGTGCCAGCAGCCCCGTGGCGGAGGGCTACGAGCAGTACTTC. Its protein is CASSPVAEGYEQYF.

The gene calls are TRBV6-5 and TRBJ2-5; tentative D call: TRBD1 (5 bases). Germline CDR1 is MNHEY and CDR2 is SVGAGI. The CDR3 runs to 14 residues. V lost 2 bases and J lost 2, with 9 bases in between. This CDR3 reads CASSYGALQETQYF. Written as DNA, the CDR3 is TGTGCCAGCAGTTACGGGGCACTACAAGAGACCCAGTACTTC.

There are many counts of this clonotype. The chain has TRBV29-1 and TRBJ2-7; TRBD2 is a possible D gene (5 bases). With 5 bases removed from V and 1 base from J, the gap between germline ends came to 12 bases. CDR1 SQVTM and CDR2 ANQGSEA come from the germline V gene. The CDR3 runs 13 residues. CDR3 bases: TGCAGCGTTTTTTCCGGGAATTCCTACGAGCAGTACTTC. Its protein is CSVFSGNSYEQYF.

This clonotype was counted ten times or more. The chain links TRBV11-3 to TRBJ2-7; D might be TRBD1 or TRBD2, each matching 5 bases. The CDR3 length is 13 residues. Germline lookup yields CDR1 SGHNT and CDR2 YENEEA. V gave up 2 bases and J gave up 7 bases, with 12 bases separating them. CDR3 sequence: CASSLTREGEQYF. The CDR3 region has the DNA TGTGCCAGCAGCTTAACCCGAGAGGGGGAGCAGTACTTC.

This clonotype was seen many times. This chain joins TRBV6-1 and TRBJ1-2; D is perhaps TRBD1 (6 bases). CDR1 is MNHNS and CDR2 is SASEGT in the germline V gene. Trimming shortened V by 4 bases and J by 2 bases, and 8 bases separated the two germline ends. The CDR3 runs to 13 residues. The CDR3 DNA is TGTGCCAGCAGTGGACAGGAGAACTATGGCTACACCTTC. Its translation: CASSGQENYGYTF.

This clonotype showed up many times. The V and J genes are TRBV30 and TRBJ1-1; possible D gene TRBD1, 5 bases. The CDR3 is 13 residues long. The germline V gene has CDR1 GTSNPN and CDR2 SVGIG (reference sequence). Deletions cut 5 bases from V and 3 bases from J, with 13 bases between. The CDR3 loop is CAWAEGLYTEAFF. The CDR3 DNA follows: TGTGCCTGGGCAGAGGGGCTGTACACTGAAGCTTTCTTT.

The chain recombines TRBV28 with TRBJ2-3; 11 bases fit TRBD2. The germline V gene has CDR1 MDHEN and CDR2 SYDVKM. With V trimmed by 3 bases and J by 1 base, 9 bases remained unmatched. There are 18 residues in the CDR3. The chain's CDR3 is CASSFPVVLAGGTDTQYF. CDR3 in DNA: TGTGCCAGCAGTTTTCCAGTGGTACTAGCGGGAGGCACAGATACGCAGTATTTT.

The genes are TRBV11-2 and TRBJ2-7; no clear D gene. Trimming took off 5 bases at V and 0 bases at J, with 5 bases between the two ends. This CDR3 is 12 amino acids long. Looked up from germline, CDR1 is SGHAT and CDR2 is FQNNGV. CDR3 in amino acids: CASSRVSYEQYF. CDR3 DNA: TGTGCCAGCAGCCGGGTCTCCTACGAGCAGTACTTC.

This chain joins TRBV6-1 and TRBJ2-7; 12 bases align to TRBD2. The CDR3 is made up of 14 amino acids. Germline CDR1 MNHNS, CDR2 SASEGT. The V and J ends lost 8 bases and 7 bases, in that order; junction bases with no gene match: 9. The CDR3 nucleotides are TGTGCCAGCGGGGCTAGCGGGAGGGTAGAAGAGCAGTACTTC. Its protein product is CASGASGRVEEQYF.

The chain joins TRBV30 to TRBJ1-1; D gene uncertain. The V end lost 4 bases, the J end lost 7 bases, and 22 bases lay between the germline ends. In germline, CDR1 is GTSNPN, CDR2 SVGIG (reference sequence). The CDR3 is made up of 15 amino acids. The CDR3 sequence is CAWTLSRPAGIEAFF. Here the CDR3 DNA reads TGTGCCTGGACCCTCTCCCGACCCGCAGGTATTGAAGCTTTCTTT.

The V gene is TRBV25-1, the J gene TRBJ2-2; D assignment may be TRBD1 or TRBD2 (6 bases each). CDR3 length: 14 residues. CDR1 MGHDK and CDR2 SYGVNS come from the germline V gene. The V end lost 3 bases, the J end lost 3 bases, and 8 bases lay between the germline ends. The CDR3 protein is CASSEGGDTGELFF. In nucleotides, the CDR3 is TGTGCCAGCAGTGAGGGGGGCGACACCGGGGAGCTGTTTTTT.

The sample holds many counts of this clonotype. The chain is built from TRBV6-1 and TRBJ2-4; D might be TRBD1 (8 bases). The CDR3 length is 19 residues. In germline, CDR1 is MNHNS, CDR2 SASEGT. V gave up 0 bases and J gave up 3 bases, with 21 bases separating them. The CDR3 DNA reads TGTGCCAGCAGTGAAGCTGGACAGGGCGTGGGAGGGCACAAAAACATTCAGTACTTC. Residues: CASSEAGQGVGGHKNIQYF.

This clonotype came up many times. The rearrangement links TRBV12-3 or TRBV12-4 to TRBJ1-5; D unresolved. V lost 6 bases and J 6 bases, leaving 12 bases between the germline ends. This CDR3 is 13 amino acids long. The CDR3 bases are TGTGCCAGCAGCAAAGCATCCGGTCAGCCCCAGCATTTT. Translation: CASSKASGQPQHF.

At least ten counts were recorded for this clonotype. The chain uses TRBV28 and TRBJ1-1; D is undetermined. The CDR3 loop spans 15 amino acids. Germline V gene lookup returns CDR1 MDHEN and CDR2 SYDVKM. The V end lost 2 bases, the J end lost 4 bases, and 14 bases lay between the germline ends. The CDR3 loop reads CASSLGRVIGTEAFF. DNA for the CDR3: TGTGCCAGCAGTTTAGGTCGGGTCATCGGCACTGAAGCTTTCTTT. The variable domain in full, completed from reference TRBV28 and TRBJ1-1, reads DVKVTQSSRYLVKRTGEKVFLECVQDMDHENMFWYRQDPGLGLRLIYFSYDVKMKEKGDIPEGYSVSREKKERFSLILESASTNQTSMYLCASSLGRVIGTEAFFGQGTRLTVV.

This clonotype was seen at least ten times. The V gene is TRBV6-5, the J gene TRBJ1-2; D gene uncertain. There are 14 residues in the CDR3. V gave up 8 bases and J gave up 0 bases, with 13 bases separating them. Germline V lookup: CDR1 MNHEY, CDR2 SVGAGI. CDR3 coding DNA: TGTGCCAGCCGCCTATTCTCAGCTAACTATGGCTACACCTTC. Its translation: CASRLFSANYGYTF.

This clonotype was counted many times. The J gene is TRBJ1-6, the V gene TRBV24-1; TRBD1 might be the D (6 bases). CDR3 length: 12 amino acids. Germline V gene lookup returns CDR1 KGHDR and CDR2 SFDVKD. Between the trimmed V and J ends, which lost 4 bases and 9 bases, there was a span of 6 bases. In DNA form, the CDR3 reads TGTGCCACCAGTGAAGGGGGTTCACCCCTCCACTTT. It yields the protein CATSEGGSPLHF.

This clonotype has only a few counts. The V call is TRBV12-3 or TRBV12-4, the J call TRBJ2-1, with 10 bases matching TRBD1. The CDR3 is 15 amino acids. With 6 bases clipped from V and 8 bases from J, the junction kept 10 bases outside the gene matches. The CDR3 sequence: CASRDDRDRGHEQFF. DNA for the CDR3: TGTGCCAGCAGAGACGACCGGGACAGGGGACATGAGCAGTTCTTC.

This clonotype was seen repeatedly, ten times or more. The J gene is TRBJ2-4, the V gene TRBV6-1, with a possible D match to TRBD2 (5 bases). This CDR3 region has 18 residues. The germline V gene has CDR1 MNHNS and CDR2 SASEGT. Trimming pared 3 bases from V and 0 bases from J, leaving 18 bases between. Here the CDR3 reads CASSDDEGIGLAKNIQYF. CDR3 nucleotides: TGTGCCAGCAGTGATGATGAGGGTATTGGTTTAGCCAAAAACATTCAGTACTTC.

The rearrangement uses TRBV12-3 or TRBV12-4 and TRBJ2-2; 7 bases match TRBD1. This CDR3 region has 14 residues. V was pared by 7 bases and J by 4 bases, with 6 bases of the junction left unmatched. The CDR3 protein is CASIKAGGTGELFF. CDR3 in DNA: TGTGCCAGCATTAAAGCAGGGGGCACCGGGGAGCTGTTTTTT.

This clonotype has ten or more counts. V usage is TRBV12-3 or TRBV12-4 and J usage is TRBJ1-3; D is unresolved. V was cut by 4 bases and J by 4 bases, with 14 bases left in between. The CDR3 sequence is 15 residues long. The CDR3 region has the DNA TGTGCCAGCAGTTCAAACCGATCGGGCGGAAACACCATATATTTT. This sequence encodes CASSSNRSGGNTIYF.

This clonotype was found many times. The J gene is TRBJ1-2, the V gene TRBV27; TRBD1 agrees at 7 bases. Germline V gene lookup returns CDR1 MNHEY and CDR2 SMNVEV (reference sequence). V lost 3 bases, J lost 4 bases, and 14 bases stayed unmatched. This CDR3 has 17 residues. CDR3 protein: CASSFLAASGQAYGYTF. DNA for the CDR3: TGTGCCAGCAGTTTCCTAGCTGCCTCTGGACAGGCCTATGGCTACACCTTC.

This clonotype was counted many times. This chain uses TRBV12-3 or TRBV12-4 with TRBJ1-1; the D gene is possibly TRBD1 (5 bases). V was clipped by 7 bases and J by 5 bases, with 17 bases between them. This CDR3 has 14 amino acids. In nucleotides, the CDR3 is TGTGCCAGCACCACCTATGTGGGGGGGACTGAAGCTTTCTTT. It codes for CASTTYVGGTEAFF.

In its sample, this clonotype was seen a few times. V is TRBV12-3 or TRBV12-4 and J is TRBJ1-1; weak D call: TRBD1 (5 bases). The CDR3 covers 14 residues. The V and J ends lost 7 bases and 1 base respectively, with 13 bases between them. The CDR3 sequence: CASTEGRGNTEAFF. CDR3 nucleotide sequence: TGTGCCAGCACCGAGGGACGGGGGAACACTGAAGCTTTCTTT.

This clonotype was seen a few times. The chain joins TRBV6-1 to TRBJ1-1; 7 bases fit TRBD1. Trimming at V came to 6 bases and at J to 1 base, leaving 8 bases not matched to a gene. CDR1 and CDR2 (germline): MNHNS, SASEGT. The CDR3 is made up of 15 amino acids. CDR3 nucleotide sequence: TGTGCCAGCAGACGAACGCAGGGGGAGAACACTGAAGCTTTCTTT. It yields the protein CASRRTQGENTEAFF.

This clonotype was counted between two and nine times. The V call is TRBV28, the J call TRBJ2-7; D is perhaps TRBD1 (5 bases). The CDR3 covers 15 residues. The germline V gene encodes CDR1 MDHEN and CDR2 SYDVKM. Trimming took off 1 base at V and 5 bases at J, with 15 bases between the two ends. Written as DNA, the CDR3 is TGTGCCAGCAGTTTATATCAGGGTTTCCGCGACGAGCAGTACTTC. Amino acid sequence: CASSLYQGFRDEQYF.